The 2 T cell receptor beta chains in this list originate from one sample, sequenced in a study of cytomegalovirus exposure and HLA in healthy donors. Use of 60 Vbeta and 13 Jbeta primers characterized the PCR. TCRdb keeps only in-frame clones here, not all; method: immunoSEQ multiplex PCR. Altogether 180,000 or so clones are present, 70% to 80% being singletons, with the ten largest covering approximately 2.2%. The sample was PBMCs. The receptors here all came from a woman in her twenties or thirties in good health and CMV-seropositive.

The chain links TRBV28 to TRBJ1-5; D gene ambiguous. The CDR3 runs 11 residues. The germline gives CDR1 MDHEN, CDR2 SYDVKM. Trimming removed 6 bases at V and 5 bases at J, with 5 bases between. CDR3 DNA: TGTGCCAGCAGCCGCGATCAGCCCCAGCATTTT. It codes for CASSRDQPQHF.

The rearrangement joins TRBV28 to TRBJ1-3; D call uncertain. Germline V gene lookup returns CDR1 MDHEN and CDR2 SYDVKM. The CDR3 has 15 amino acids. V lost 4 bases to trimming and J lost 2 bases, with 12 bases between them. Written as DNA, the CDR3 is TGTGCCAGCAGTTATTCAGGAGGGACTGGAAACACCATATATTTT. It is translated as CASSYSGGTGNTIYF.